What follows describes a single T cell receptor (beta chain). Its specificity is not known. These data are taken from a study of cytomegalovirus exposure and HLA in healthy donors. The CDR3 spans 15 residues. CDR1 and CDR2 from the germline V gene are LNHDA and SQIVND (reference sequence). V gave up 3 bases and J gave up 0 bases, with 9 bases separating them. PCR primers comprised 60 Vbeta and 13 Jbeta primers. Measured with immunoSEQ multiplex PCR; TCRdb has only the in-frame clones, and not every one. Of some 170,000 clones listed, about 69% are singletons. Study-wide results and limits: Using the classifier, cytomegalovirus status was reportedly diagnosed with high specificity and sensitivity. Across donors, most TCRs were seen rarely, yet some public ones were widespread.

The sequencing sample was made of PBMCs. The sequence derives from a male donor in good health and CMV-seronegative. The chain recombines TRBV19 with TRBJ1-3, with unresolved D. The CDR3 DNA sequence: TGTGCCAGTAGTATCCTAGCAGACTCTGGAAACACCATATATTTT. This encodes CASSILADSGNTIYF.